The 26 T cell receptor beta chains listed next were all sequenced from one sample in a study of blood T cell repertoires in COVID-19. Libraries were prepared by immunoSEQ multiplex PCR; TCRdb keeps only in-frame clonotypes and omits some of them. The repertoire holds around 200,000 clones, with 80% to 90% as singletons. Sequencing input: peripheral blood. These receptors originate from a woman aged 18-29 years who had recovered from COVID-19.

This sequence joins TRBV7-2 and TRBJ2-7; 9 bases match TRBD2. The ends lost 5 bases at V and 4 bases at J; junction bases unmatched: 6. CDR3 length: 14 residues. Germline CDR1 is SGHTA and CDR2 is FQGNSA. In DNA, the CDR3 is TGTGCCAGCAGCGCGGGGGGGCCTACTTACGAGCAGTACTTC. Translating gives CASSAGGPTYEQYF.

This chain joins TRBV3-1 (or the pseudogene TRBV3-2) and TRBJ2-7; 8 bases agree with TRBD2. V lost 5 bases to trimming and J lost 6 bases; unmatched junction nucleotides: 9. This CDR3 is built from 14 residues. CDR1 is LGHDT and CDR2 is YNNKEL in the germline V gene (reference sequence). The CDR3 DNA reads TGTGCCAGCAGCGCCCCGGGGGGGCCGGGCGAGCAGTACTTC. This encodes CASSAPGGPGEQYF.

The DNA for the CDR3 is TGTGCCAGCAGCAGAAACGGGGACAGGGGAAACACCATATATTTT. The encoded protein is CASSRNGDRGNTIYF. The chain carries TRBV7-3 and TRBJ1-3, with 8 bases aligning to TRBD1. V gave up 5 bases and J gave up 4 bases; unmatched junction bases: 7. In germline, CDR1 is SGHTA, CDR2 FQGTGA. The CDR3 spans 15 residues. Complete variable domain (other parts from reference TRBV7-3 and TRBJ1-3): GAGVSQTPSNKVTEKGKYVELRCDPISGHTALYWYRQSLGQGPEFLIYFQGTGAADDSGLPNDRFFAVRPEGSVSTLKIQRTERGDSAVYLCASSRNGDRGNTIYFGEGSWLTVV.

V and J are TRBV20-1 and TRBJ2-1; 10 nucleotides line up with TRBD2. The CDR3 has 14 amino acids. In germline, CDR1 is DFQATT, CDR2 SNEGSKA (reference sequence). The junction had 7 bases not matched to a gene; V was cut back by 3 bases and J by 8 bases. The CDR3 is CSASSLAGEHEQFF. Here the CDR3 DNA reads TGCAGTGCTAGTTCGCTAGCGGGAGAACATGAGCAGTTCTTC.

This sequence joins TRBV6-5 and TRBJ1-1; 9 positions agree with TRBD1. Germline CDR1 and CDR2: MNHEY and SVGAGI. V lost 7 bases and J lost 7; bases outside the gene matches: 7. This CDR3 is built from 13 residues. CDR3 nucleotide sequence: TGTGCCAGCACCATCCCGGGACAGGGTGAAGCTTTCTTT. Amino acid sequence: CASTIPGQGEAFF.

The CDR3 protein is CASSGSRRGDTQYF. As DNA, the CDR3 is TGTGCCAGCAGTGGTAGTAGGAGGGGAGATACGCAGTATTTT. The chain is built from TRBV2 and TRBJ2-3, with a possible D match to TRBD2 (6 bases). CDR3 length: 14 amino acids. Germline V gene data show CDR1 as SNHLY and CDR2 as FYNNEI. Trimming shortened V by 4 bases and J by 5 bases, and 13 bases separated the two germline ends.

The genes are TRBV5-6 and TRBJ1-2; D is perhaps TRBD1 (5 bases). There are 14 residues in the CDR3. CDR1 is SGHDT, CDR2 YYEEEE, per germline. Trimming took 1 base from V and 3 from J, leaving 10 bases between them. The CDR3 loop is CASSLKGRDYGYTF. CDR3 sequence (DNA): TGTGCCAGCAGCTTGAAGGGGCGCGACTATGGCTACACCTTC.

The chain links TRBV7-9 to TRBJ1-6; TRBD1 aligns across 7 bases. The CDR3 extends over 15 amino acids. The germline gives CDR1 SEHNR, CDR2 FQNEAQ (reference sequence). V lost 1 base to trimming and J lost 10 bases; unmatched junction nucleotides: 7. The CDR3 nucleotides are TGTGCCAGCAGCTTAGGGGACAGCCTCCGGTCACCCCTCCACTTT. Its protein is CASSLGDSLRSPLHF. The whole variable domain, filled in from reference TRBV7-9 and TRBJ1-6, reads DTGVSQNPRHKITKRGQNVTFRCDPISEHNRLYWYRQTLGQGPEFLTYFQNEAQLEKSRLLSDRFSAERPKGSFSTLEIQRTEQGDSAMYLCASSLGDSLRSPLHFGNGTRLTVT.

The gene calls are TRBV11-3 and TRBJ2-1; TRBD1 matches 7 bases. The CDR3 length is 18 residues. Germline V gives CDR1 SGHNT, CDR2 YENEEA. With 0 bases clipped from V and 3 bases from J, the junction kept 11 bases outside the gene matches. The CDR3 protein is CASSLDRRQGNFYNEQFF. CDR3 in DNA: TGTGCCAGCAGCTTAGACCGAAGACAGGGAAACTTCTACAATGAGCAGTTCTTC.

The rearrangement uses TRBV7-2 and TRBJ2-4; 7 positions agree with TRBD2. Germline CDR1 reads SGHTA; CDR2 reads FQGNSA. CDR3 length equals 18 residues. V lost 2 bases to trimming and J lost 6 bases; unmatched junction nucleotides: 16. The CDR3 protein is CASSLLVFRGSWGNIQYF. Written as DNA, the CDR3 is TGTGCCAGCAGCTTACTTGTTTTTCGCGGGAGTTGGGGAAACATTCAGTACTTC.

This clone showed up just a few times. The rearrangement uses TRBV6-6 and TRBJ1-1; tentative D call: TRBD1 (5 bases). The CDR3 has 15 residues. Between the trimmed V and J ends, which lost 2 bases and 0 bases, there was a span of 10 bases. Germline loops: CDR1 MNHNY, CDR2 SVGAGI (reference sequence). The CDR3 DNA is TGTGCCAGCAGTTACGTGACAGCACTGAACACTGAAGCTTTCTTT. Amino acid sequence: CASSYVTALNTEAFF.

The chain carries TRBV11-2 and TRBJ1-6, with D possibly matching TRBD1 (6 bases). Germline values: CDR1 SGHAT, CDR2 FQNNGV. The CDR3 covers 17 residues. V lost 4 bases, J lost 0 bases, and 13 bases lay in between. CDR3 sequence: CASSSLTGNSYNSPLHF. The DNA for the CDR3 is TGTGCCAGCAGCTCCTTGACAGGAAACTCCTATAATTCACCCCTCCACTTT.

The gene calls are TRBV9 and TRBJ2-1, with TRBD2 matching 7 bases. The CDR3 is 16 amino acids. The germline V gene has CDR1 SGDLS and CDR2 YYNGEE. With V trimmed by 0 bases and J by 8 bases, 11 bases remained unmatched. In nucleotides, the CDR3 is TGTGCCAGCAGCGTAGATCCGGGGGGAGTGATAGATGAGCAGTTCTTC. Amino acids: CASSVDPGGVIDEQFF.

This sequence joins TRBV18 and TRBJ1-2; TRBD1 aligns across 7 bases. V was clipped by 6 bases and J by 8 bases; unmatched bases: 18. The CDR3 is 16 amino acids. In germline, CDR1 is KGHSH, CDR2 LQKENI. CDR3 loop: CASSPTLGQTAGGYTF. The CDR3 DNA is TGTGCCAGCTCCCCAACCCTGGGACAGACCGCGGGGGGCTACACCTTC. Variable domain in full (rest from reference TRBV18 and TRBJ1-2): NAGVMQNPRHLVRRRGQEARLRCSPMKGHSHVYWYRQLPEEGLKFMVYLQKENIIDESGMPKERFSAEFPKEGPSILRIQQVVRGDSAAYFCASSPTLGQTAGGYTFGSGTRLTVV.

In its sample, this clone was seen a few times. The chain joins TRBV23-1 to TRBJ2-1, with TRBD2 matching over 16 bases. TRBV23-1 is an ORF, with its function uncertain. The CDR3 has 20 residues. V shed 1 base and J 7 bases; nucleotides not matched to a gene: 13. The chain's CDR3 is CASSQFGTSGRARTRNEQFF. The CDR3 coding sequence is TGCGCCAGCAGTCAATTTGGGACTAGCGGGAGGGCCAGGACTCGGAATGAGCAGTTCTTC.

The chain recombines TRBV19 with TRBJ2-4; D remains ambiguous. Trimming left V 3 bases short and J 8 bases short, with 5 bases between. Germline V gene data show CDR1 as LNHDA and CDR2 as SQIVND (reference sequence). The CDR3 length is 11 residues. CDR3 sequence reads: CASSIGDIQYF. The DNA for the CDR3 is TGTGCCAGTAGTATTGGAGACATTCAGTACTTC.

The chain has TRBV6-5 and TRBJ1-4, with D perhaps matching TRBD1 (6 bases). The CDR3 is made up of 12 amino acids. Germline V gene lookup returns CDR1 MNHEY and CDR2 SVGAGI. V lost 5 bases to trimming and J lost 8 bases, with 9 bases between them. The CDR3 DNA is TGTGCCAGCAGTAGGGACAAGGAAAAACTGTTTTTT. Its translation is CASSRDKEKLFF.

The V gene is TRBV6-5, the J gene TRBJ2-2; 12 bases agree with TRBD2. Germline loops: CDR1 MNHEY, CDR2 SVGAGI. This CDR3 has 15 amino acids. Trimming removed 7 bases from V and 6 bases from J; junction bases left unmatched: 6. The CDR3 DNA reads TGTGCCAGCAAACCTCTAGCGGGAGGGGCCGGGGAGCTGTTTTTT. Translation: CASKPLAGGAGELFF.

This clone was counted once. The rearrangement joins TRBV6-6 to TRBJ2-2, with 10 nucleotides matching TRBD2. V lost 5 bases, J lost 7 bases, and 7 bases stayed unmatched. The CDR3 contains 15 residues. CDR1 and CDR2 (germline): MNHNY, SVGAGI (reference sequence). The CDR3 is CASSRAGGMIGELFF. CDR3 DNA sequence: TGTGCCAGCAGTCGAGCGGGGGGGATGATCGGGGAGCTGTTTTTT.

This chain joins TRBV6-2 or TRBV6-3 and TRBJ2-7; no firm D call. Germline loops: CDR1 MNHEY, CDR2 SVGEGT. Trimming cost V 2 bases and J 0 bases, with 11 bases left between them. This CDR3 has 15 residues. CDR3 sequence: CASSYGQVLSYEQYF. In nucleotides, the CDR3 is TGTGCCAGCAGTTACGGGCAGGTGCTCTCCTACGAGCAGTACTTC.

The CDR3 sequence is CASSRQGAVSEAFF. CDR3 in DNA: TGTGCCAGCAGTCGCCAGGGGGCCGTGTCTGAAGCTTTCTTT. This sequence joins TRBV27 and TRBJ1-1, with 8 bases identical to TRBD1. CDR1 is MNHEY, CDR2 SMNVEV, per germline (reference sequence). V trimming: 5 bases; J trimming: 6 bases; junction bases outside the gene matches: 8. This CDR3 has 14 amino acids.

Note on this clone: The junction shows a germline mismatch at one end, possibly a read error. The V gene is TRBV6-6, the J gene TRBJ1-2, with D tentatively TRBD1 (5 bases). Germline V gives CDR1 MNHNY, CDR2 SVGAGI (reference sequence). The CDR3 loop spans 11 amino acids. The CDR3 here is CASSYSQGTAF. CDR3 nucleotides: TGTGCCAGCAGTTACTCGCAGGGAACCGCCTTC.

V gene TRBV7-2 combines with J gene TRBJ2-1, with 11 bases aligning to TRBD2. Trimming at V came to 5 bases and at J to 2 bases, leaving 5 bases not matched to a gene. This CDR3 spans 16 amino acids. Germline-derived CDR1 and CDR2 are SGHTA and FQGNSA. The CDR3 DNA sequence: TGTGCCAGCAGCAGAAGACTAGCGGGGACCTACAATGAGCAGTTCTTC. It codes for CASSRRLAGTYNEQFF.

CDR3 region: CASSHRVVTGRNYEQYF. DNA for the CDR3: TGTGCCAGCAGCCACCGCGTGGTGACAGGACGGAACTACGAGCAGTACTTC. The V call is TRBV6-2 or TRBV6-3, the J call TRBJ2-7; perhaps TRBD1 as D (6 bases). Germline values: CDR1 MNHEY, CDR2 SVGEGT. This CDR3 region has 17 residues. V was pared by 6 bases and J by 3 bases, with 24 bases between.

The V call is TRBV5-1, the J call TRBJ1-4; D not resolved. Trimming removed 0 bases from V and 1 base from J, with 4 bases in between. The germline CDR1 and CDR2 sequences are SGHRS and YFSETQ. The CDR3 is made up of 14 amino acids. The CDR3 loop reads CASSLGQTNEKLFF. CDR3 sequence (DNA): TGCGCCAGCAGCTTGGGGCAAACTAATGAAAAACTGTTTTTT.

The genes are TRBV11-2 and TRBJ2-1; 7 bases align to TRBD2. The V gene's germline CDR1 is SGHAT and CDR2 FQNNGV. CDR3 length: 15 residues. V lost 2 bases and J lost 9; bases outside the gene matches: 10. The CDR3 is CASSLLWGGKGEQFF. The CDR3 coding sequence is TGTGCCAGCAGCTTATTGTGGGGGGGTAAAGGTGAGCAGTTCTTC. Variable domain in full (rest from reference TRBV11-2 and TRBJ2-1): EAGVAQSPRYKIIEKRQSVAFWCNPISGHATLYWYQQILGQGPKLLIQFQNNGVVDDSQLPKDRFSAERLKGVDSTLKIQPAKLEDSAVYLCASSLLWGGKGEQFFGPGTRLTVL.